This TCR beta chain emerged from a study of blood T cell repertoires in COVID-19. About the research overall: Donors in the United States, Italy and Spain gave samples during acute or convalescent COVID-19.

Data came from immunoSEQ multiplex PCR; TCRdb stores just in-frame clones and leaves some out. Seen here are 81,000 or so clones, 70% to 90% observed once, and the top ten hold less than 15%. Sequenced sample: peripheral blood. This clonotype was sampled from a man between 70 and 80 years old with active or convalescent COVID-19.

The CDR3 DNA reads TGTGCCAGCAGCTTAAACATGAACACTGAAGCTTTCTTT. Translation gives CASSLNMNTEAFF. The chain carries TRBV13 and TRBJ1-1; D gene uncertain. CDR3 size: 13 residues. Germline CDR1 and CDR2: PRHDT and FYEKMQ (reference sequence). Deletions cut 2 bases from V and 0 bases from J, with 4 bases between.